The 32 T cell receptor beta chains below were found in one sample sequenced in a study of cytomegalovirus exposure and HLA in healthy donors. Use of 60 Vbeta and 13 Jbeta primers characterized the PCR. Assay used: immunoSEQ multiplex PCR; TCRdb lists only in-frame clones, some missing. Among about 93,000 clones listed, around 84% were seen once. The sequenced material came from PBMCs. These receptors all come from a middle-aged woman in good health and CMV-seronegative.

This clone was seen a handful of times. The CDR3 bases are TGTGCCGGCGGGGATCCGAACACTGAAGCTTTCTTT. Protein product: CAGGDPNTEAFF. The chain couples TRBV5-4 to TRBJ1-1; D gene uncertain. Trimming pared 10 bases from V and 1 base from J, leaving 11 bases between. Germline V gives CDR1 SGHNT, CDR2 YYREEE (reference sequence). This CDR3 spans 12 amino acids.

With regard to this clone: This specimen includes other DNA sequences encoding the same CDR3. The gene calls are TRBV28 and TRBJ1-3; D possibly corresponds to TRBD1 (6 bases). The V end lost 6 bases, the J end lost 6 bases, and 15 bases lay between the germline ends. The CDR3 contains 14 residues. Per the germline V gene, CDR1 is MDHEN and CDR2 is SYDVKM. The CDR3 DNA reads TGTGCCAGCAGACCATCAGGGGCTTTAAACACCATATATTTT. It specifies CASRPSGALNTIYF.

The chain couples TRBV7-8 to TRBJ1-5; TRBD1 is a possible D gene (6 bases). The germline CDR1 and CDR2 sequences are SGHVS and FQNEAQ. The CDR3 is 18 amino acids. V lost 2 bases and J lost 0, with 17 bases in between. The DNA of the CDR3 is TGTGCCAGCAGCTTAACCGCAGCGGGGGCTTATAGCAATCAGCCCCAGCATTTT. Translating it yields CASSLTAAGAYSNQPQHF.

The chain has TRBV29-1 and TRBJ2-2, with 13 positions matching TRBD2. Unmatched junction bases numbered 5, after V lost 7 bases and J lost 6 bases. The CDR3 is made up of 14 amino acids. Germline V gene data show CDR1 as SQVTM and CDR2 as ANQGSEA. The CDR3 coding sequence is TGCAGCGCCGCGACTAGCGGGAGGTCCGGGGAGCTGTTTTTT. Translating it yields CSAATSGRSGELFF.

This clone occurred a few times. The rearrangement joins TRBV18 to TRBJ2-6, with a possible D match to TRBD1 (5 bases). V was trimmed by 6 bases and J by 0 bases, leaving 12 bases between them. The CDR3 covers 16 residues. Germline CDR1 is KGHSH and CDR2 is LQKENI. CDR3 amino acids: CASSPPQASGANVLTF. The CDR3, as DNA: TGTGCCAGCTCCCCGCCACAGGCCTCTGGGGCCAACGTCCTGACTTTC.

V and J are TRBV10-2 and TRBJ1-2, with 7 bases matching TRBD1. Germline V CDR1 and CDR2: WSHSY, SAAADI. The ends lost 9 bases at V and 7 bases at J; junction bases unmatched: 8. This CDR3 is 12 amino acids long. The CDR3 here is CASDQGGGGYTF. DNA for the CDR3: TGCGCCAGTGACCAGGGGGGAGGTGGCTACACCTTC.

The chain joins TRBV19 to TRBJ1-1; D not resolved. CDR3 length equals 13 residues. CDR1 LNHDA and CDR2 SQIVND come from the germline V gene (reference sequence). V was trimmed by 2 bases and J by 5 bases, leaving 9 bases between them. Written as DNA, the CDR3 is TGTGCCAGTAGTATACAGAGGATGACTGAAGCTTTCTTT. Protein: CASSIQRMTEAFF.

This chain connects TRBV5-4 to TRBJ2-2, with D hard to call. Trimming shortened V by 3 bases and J by 0 bases, and 9 bases separated the two germline ends. Germline V CDR1 and CDR2: SGHNT, YYREEE (reference sequence). The CDR3 totals 15 residues. CDR3 residues: CASSSEYSNTGELFF. Here the CDR3 DNA reads TGTGCCAGCAGCTCCGAGTATTCGAACACCGGGGAGCTGTTTTTT.

The chain joins TRBV6-1 to TRBJ1-1; D possibly corresponds to TRBD1 (5 bases). CDR3 length: 12 residues. V gave up 10 bases and J gave up 11 bases, with 20 bases separating them. The germline CDR1 and CDR2 sequences are MNHNS and SASEGT. The CDR3 is CATTGPTAVAFF. CDR3 DNA: TGTGCCACCACAGGTCCCACGGCCGTGGCTTTCTTT.

The count of this clone is one. The chain carries TRBV10-1 and TRBJ2-3; D call uncertain. The length of the CDR3 is 15 residues. Germline CDR1 and CDR2: WNHNN and SYGVQD (reference sequence). Trimming took 6 bases from V and 3 from J, leaving 16 bases between them. CDR3 loop: CASSLPTERTDTQYF. As DNA, the CDR3 is TGCGCCAGCAGCCTCCCGACTGAACGTACAGATACGCAGTATTTT.

J is TRBJ1-3 and V is TRBV7-8; D gene uncertain. Germline assignment: CDR1 SGHVS and CDR2 FQNEAQ. This CDR3 has 15 amino acids. V was clipped by 1 base and J by 3 bases, with 10 bases between them. The DNA for the CDR3 is TGTGCCAGCAGCTTAGAGAGAGGTTATGGAAACACCATATATTTT. Its protein is CASSLERGYGNTIYF.

V usage is TRBV5-1 and J usage is TRBJ1-5; possibly TRBD1 for D (5 bases). The CDR3 loop spans 13 amino acids. Germline V gene sequence: CDR1 SGHRS, CDR2 YFSETQ. Trimming left V 0 bases short and J 7 bases short, with 8 bases between. The CDR3 coding sequence is TGCGCCAGCAGCTTGGGCCCAGGGCAGCCCCAGCATTTT. Its protein product is CASSLGPGQPQHF.

The rearrangement joins TRBV27 to TRBJ2-5, with 9 positions matching TRBD1. The better agreement between TRBJ2-7 and the DNA end casts doubt on the J call. CDR3 length: 13 residues. Germline V gene lookup returns CDR1 MNHEY and CDR2 SMNVEV (reference sequence). CDR3 in DNA: TGTGCCAGCAATCCTCGGGACAGGGACGAGCAGTACTTC. Its protein is CASNPRDRDEQYF.

The genes are TRBV7-2 and TRBJ2-1, with D possibly being TRBD2 (5 bases). CDR1 SGHTA and CDR2 FQGNSA come from the germline V gene. Trimming shortened V by 1 base and J by 2 bases, and 6 bases separated the two germline ends. This CDR3 has 14 residues. CDR3 residues: CASSLEAAYNEQFF. In DNA form, the CDR3 reads TGTGCCAGCAGCTTAGAAGCGGCCTACAATGAGCAGTTCTTC. Variable domain in full (rest from reference TRBV7-2 and TRBJ2-1): GAGVSQSPSNKVTEKGKDVELRCDPISGHTALYWYRQSLGQGLEFLIYFQGNSAPDKSGLPSDRFSAERTGGSVSTLTIQRTQQEDSAVYLCASSLEAAYNEQFFGPGTRLTVL.

The V and J genes are TRBV6-5 and TRBJ2-5; maybe TRBD2 (5 bases). The CDR3 runs 15 residues. In germline, CDR1 is MNHEY, CDR2 SVGAGI. V was trimmed by 3 bases and J by 7 bases, leaving 18 bases between them. This CDR3 is CASSYTAGQSGTQYF. Here the CDR3 DNA reads TGTGCCAGCAGTTATACGGCAGGTCAAAGCGGGACCCAGTACTTC.

Notes on this clone: The same CDR3 is also encoded by other DNA sequences in this sample. The chain is built from TRBV29-1 and TRBJ2-3; 12 bases line up with TRBD2. The germline V gene has CDR1 SQVTM and CDR2 ANQGSEA. V gave up 4 bases and J gave up 6 bases; unmatched junction bases: 8. This CDR3 contains 15 residues. CDR3 sequence: CSVVSSGRERDTQYF. In DNA form, the CDR3 reads TGCAGCGTTGTCTCTAGCGGGAGGGAAAGGGATACGCAGTATTTT.

The rearrangement uses TRBV5-5 and TRBJ2-1; 16 bases are shared with TRBD2. Germline CDR1 reads SGHKS; CDR2 reads YYEKEE (reference sequence). Trimming took 5 bases from V and 1 from J; bases not matched to a gene: 12. This CDR3 is built from 20 residues. In nucleotides, the CDR3 is TGTGCCAGCAGAGCGGGACTAGCGGGAGGGCGAAGGATATCCTACAATGAGCAGTTCTTC. Amino acids: CASRAGLAGGRRISYNEQFF.

The chain combines TRBV29-1 with TRBJ2-5, with D tentatively TRBD2 (6 bases). CDR1 and CDR2 (germline): SQVTM, ANQGSEA. V was shortened by 7 bases and J by 1 base, with 16 bases between the two germline ends. The CDR3 has 14 amino acids. CDR3 region: CSADPWEAQETQYF. CDR3 DNA: TGCAGCGCCGACCCTTGGGAGGCCCAAGAGACCCAGTACTTC. The full variable domain, its missing parts supplied by reference TRBV29-1 and TRBJ2-5, is SAVISQKPSRDICQRGTSLTIQCQVDSQVTMMFWYRQQPGQSLTLIATANQGSEATYESGFVIDKFPISRPNLTFSTLTVSNMSPEDSSIYLCSADPWEAQETQYFGPGTRLLVL.

This clone was seen a few times. The chain has TRBV10-1 and TRBJ2-3; tentative D call: TRBD2 (5 bases). In germline, CDR1 is WNHNN, CDR2 SYGVQD (reference sequence). The CDR3 has 14 amino acids. Trimming left V 3 bases short and J 4 bases short, with 11 bases between. The CDR3 DNA reads as TGCGCCAGCAGTGATCCTTGGAGGTCAGATACGCAGTATTTT. Amino acids: CASSDPWRSDTQYF.

The chain is built from TRBV5-6 and TRBJ2-3, with TRBD2 matching over 13 bases. Germline V gene sequence: CDR1 SGHDT, CDR2 YYEEEE. This CDR3 comprises 17 residues. Trimming cost V 4 bases and J 4 bases; bases outside gene matches: 9. The chain's CDR3 is CASSAGLAGVRADTQYF. The CDR3 nucleotides read TGTGCCAGCAGCGCTGGACTAGCGGGAGTGCGGGCAGATACGCAGTATTTT.

V and J are TRBV7-9 and TRBJ1-5, with no clear D. Germline-derived CDR1 and CDR2 are SEHNR and FQNEAQ (reference sequence). V was shortened by 3 bases and J by 4 bases, with 7 bases between the two germline ends. The CDR3 has 13 residues. The CDR3 loop reads CASSFGGNQPQHF. The CDR3 DNA reads TGTGCCAGCAGCTTTGGCGGTAATCAGCCCCAGCATTTT. The whole variable domain, filled in from reference TRBV7-9 and TRBJ1-5, reads DTGVSQNPRHKITKRGQNVTFRCDPISEHNRLYWYRQTLGQGPEFLTYFQNEAQLEKSRLLSDRFSAERPKGSFSTLEIQRTEQGDSAMYLCASSFGGNQPQHFGDGTRLSIL.

This clone came up once. The sample holds other DNA sequences that translate to the same CDR3. This rearrangement joins TRBV9 to TRBJ1-1, with D perhaps TRBD1 (6 bases). The CDR3 covers 14 residues. CDR1 and CDR2 (germline): SGDLS, YYNGEE. Between the trimmed V and J ends, which lost 1 base and 5 bases, there was a span of 12 bases. The CDR3 sequence: CASSVRTGQTEAFF. In DNA, the CDR3 is TGTGCCAGCAGCGTAAGAACAGGGCAAACTGAAGCTTTCTTT.

V and J are TRBV10-1 and TRBJ2-3; TRBD2 agrees at 7 bases. Germline CDR1 reads WNHNN; CDR2 reads SYGVQD (reference sequence). The CDR3 runs 16 residues. V was pared by 3 bases and J by 6 bases, with 12 bases of the junction left unmatched. The CDR3 here is CASSEPGAGPGDTQYF. The CDR3 DNA reads as TGCGCCAGCAGTGAACCCGGAGCGGGGCCCGGGGATACGCAGTATTTT.

The chain carries TRBV7-2 and TRBJ2-5, with TRBD2 matching over 7 bases. Germline loops: CDR1 SGHTA, CDR2 FQGNSA. The CDR3 has 15 amino acids. The V segment lost 5 bases and the J segment 4 bases; nucleotides outside the gene matches: 10. The CDR3 is CASSPRGSGGETQYF. The CDR3 DNA follows: TGTGCCAGCAGCCCACGCGGGAGTGGTGGAGAGACCCAGTACTTC.

V usage is TRBV13 and J usage is TRBJ2-3, with TRBD1 matching over 7 bases. Germline CDR1 PRHDT, CDR2 FYEKMQ (reference sequence). With 6 bases clipped from V and 6 bases from J, the junction kept 9 bases outside the gene matches. The CDR3 consists of 14 residues. The CDR3 region has the DNA TGTGCCAGCAGAGGATATCCGGACAGGGATACGCAGTATTTT. This codes for CASRGYPDRDTQYF.

Concerning this clone itself: Mismatch with germline at one junction end may stem from a read error. The chain joins TRBV6-1 to TRBJ2-3, with 9 bases that match TRBD1. CDR1 MNHNS and CDR2 SASEGT come from the germline V gene. The CDR3 contains 15 residues. The CDR3 region is CASREGTGYGDTQYF. The DNA for the CDR3 is TGTGCCAGCAGGGAAGGGACAGGGTATGGAGATACGCAGTATTTT.

The rearrangement joins TRBV5-1 to TRBJ2-7; D is uncertain. Germline V lookup: CDR1 SGHRS, CDR2 YFSETQ. Trimming took 4 bases from V and 2 from J, leaving 16 bases between them. This CDR3 has 15 amino acids. The CDR3 sequence: CASSPSTFNTYEQYF. The CDR3 coding sequence is TGCGCCAGCAGCCCATCGACATTTAACACCTACGAGCAGTACTTC.

This chain uses TRBV9 with TRBJ1-2, with 8 bases matching TRBD1. The CDR3 runs to 22 residues. CDR1 and CDR2 from the germline V gene are SGDLS and YYNGEE. The V gene end was trimmed by 0 bases and the J gene end by 1 base; junction bases not matched to a gene: 23. As DNA, the CDR3 is TGTGCCAGCAGCGTAGACTCTACTCCCGGGACAGGTTTTGGCGGGGGTAACTATGGCTACACCTTC. Translating gives CASSVDSTPGTGFGGGNYGYTF.

In this sample, this clone turned up many times. The V gene is TRBV2, the J gene TRBJ2-2, with D perhaps TRBD2 (5 bases). V was trimmed by 6 bases and J by 6 bases, leaving 11 bases between them. CDR3 length: 13 residues. The germline CDR1 and CDR2 sequences are SNHLY and FYNNEI. CDR3 residues: CASRLAVSGELFF. As DNA, the CDR3 is TGTGCCAGCAGGCTAGCAGTATCCGGGGAGCTGTTTTTT.

The chain uses TRBV11-2 and TRBJ1-4; D gene unclear. Germline CDR1 is SGHAT and CDR2 is FQNNGV. Trimming removed 0 bases from V and 6 bases from J, with 5 bases in between. This CDR3 contains 13 residues. The CDR3 DNA reads as TGTGCCAGCAGCTTAGATCTACATGAAAAACTGTTTTTT. It specifies CASSLDLHEKLFF.

The gene calls are TRBV9 and TRBJ1-5; D perhaps matches TRBD1 (6 bases). Germline-derived CDR1 and CDR2 are SGDLS and YYNGEE. Trimming cost V 0 bases and J 8 bases, with 15 bases left between them. CDR3 length: 15 amino acids. The CDR3 DNA reads as TGTGCCAGCAGCGTAGGGGCAGACAGGAACAAGCCCCAGCATTTT. Residues: CASSVGADRNKPQHF.

The J gene is TRBJ2-1, the V gene TRBV11-2; 7 bases are a match to TRBD1. CDR1 and CDR2 (germline): SGHAT, FQNNGV. The J segment lost 3 bases and the V segment lost 2 bases, leaving 7 bases of the junction unmatched. The CDR3 is 16 residues long. Here the CDR3 reads CASSLTWGQSYNEQFF. For the CDR3, the DNA is TGTGCCAGCAGCTTAACTTGGGGACAGAGCTACAATGAGCAGTTCTTC.